Described below is a single TCR beta chain sequence and its context. The V end was cut by 5 bases, the J end by 5 bases, with 13 bases between. The CDR3 has 13 amino acids. In germline, CDR1 is SGHTS, CDR2 YDEGEE. Donors had localized lung adenocarcinoma, a non-small cell lung cancer. TCRdb recomputed calls from the PCR reads with MiXCR, one row per CDR3 protein. The repertoire holds under 30,000 distinct CDR3 sequences, with about 50% as singletons. The data stem from a study of CD4 and CD8 cells across lung adenocarcinoma regions. The sample consisted of CD8+ T cells from the center of a lung tumor. The receptor was isolated from a male donor with lung adenocarcinoma. The CD4 and CD8 labels of this study may be unreliable. J is TRBJ1-2 and V is TRBV5-8, with D maybe TRBD1 (5 bases). CDR3 residues: CASSRPAGYGYTF. CDR3 nucleotide sequence: TGTGCCAGCAGTAGACCTGCAGGGTATGGCTACACCTTC. The whole variable domain, remainder taken from reference TRBV5-8 and TRBJ1-2, is EAGVTQSPTHLIKTRGQQATLRCSPISGHTSVYWYQQALGLGLQFLLWYDEGEERNRGNFPPRFSGRQFPNYSSELNVNALELEDSALYLCASSRPAGYGYTFGSGTRLTVV.